This TCR beta chain appears in the sequencing data of a study of beta chain features in type 1 diabetes. General study findings and limits: The similarity of naive, central memory and Treg TCRB repertoires appeared greater among patients than among healthy donors.

Notes on this clone: Its antigen is still unknown.

CDR1 and CDR2 from the germline V gene are SGHRS and YFSETQ. The CDR3 loop spans 14 amino acids. V shed 2 bases, J shed 2 bases, and the junction held 1 base outside the gene matches. The investigators reverse transcribed all of the isolated RNA, so they sequenced expressed TCRB transcripts. Method: immunoSEQ multiplex PCR; TCRdb's copy keeps in-frame clones and lacks some. The sample consists of about 130,000 clones, about a tenth of them appearing once. Sequencing used central memory CD4+ T cells from blood. The TCR was taken from a man in his late teens or twenties in good health. The V gene is TRBV5-1, the J gene TRBJ2-7, with TRBD2 matching over 10 bases. CDR3 sequence (DNA): TGCGCCAGCAGCTTTAGCGGGGGGACCTACGAGCAGTACTTC. This sequence encodes CASSFSGGTYEQYF.